This TCR beta chain was profiled in a study of T-cell memory formation after mild COVID-19. V lost 1 base, J lost 3 bases, and 15 bases lay in between. Germline V gives CDR1 SGHAT, CDR2 FQNNGV. CDR3 size: 16 residues. This clonotype was observed a handful of times. Its cognate antigen is unknown. Study results and caveats: Cross-reactive memory seemingly joined, as some responding clones were found in pre-infection memory. Second-wave clones reaching peak frequency on day 37 lacked confirmed SARS-CoV-2 specificity.

After 5'RACE with constant-segment primers, TCR alpha and TCR beta cDNA libraries carrying sample barcodes and UMIs were obtained. Via MiXCR, TCRdb re-called the 5' RACE reads, giving one row per CDR3 protein. Counted here are about 440,000 distinct CDR3 sequences, 20% occurring once; the ten biggest clones make up more than 8%. Sequenced: PBMCs or a T cell subset sorted from them (not recorded which). The V and J genes are TRBV11-2 and TRBJ1-1; D remains ambiguous. The clonotype originates from an adult woman who had mild COVID-19 (a few samples of this study predate the infection). Cell type and time point are not known. CDR3 amino acids: CASSLARKGEDTEAFF. The CDR3, as DNA: TGTGCCAGCAGCTTAGCACGGAAAGGAGAGGACACTGAAGCTTTCTTT. Using reference TRBV11-2 and TRBJ1-1 for the parts outside the CDR3, the full variable domain is EAGVAQSPRYKIIEKRQSVAFWCNPISGHATLYWYQQILGQGPKLLIQFQNNGVVDDSQLPKDRFSAERLKGVDSTLKIQPAKLEDSAVYLCASSLARKGEDTEAFFGQGTRLTVV.